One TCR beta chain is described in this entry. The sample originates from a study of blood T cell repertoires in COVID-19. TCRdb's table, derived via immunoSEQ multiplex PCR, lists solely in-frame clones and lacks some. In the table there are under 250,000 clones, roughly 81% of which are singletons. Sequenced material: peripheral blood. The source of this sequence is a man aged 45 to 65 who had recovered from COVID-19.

The CDR3: CASRLGGTGSKLFF. The CDR3 nucleotides are TGTGCCAGCAGGCTGGGCGGGACAGGGTCTAAACTGTTTTTT. V gene TRBV27 combines with J gene TRBJ1-4; 9 nucleotides align to TRBD1. V was clipped by 6 bases and J by 11 bases; unmatched bases: 10. In germline, CDR1 is MNHEY, CDR2 SMNVEV (reference sequence). The CDR3 consists of 14 residues.